Listed below are T cell receptor beta chains from one sample, sequenced in a study of blood T cell repertoires in COVID-19. Clones were sequenced by immunoSEQ multiplex PCR, and TCRdb holds only the in-frame ones, with some missing. The table shows 180,000 or so clones, with approximately 82% occurring only once. The sequenced sample consisted of peripheral blood. The receptor set was obtained from a human donor with acute or convalescent COVID-19. The donor label of this sample is uncertain. CDR3s include the opening cysteine and the closing phenylalanine or tryptophan. D genes are given only for firm matches. Clone sizes are given selectively: once, few, many, or a class where the clone is expanded.

size,J,length,D,V,CDR3,DNA
.,TRBJ1-6,14,TRBD1,TRBV10-3,CAIKRDRGNSPLHF,TGTGCCATCAAGCGGGACAGGGGGAATTCACCCCTCCACTTT
.,TRBJ2-7,16,TRBD2,TRBV15,CATSIPGTSGLYEQYF,TGTGCCACCAGCATACCCGGGACTAGCGGGCTCTACGAGCAGTACTTC
few,TRBJ1-6,15,TRBD1,TRBV28,CASGAFKGQRLSLHF,TGTGCCAGCGGAGCTTTTAAGGGACAGAGATTATCCCTCCACTTT
once,TRBJ2-7,17,TRBD2,TRBV6-2/TRBV6-3,CASSYLRGTTRSYEQYF,TGTGCCAGCAGTTACCTACGGGGGACTACCCGCTCCTACGAGCAGTACTTC
once,TRBJ2-3,14,TRBD2,TRBV7-8,CASSLAGGPNTQYF,TGTGCCAGCAGCTTAGCGGGAGGGCCGAATACGCAGTATTTT
.,TRBJ2-1,14,TRBD2,TRBV7-2,CASSLGLAGEWQFF,TGTGCCAGCAGCTTAGGACTAGCGGGAGAATGGCAGTTCTTC
.,TRBJ2-3,15,TRBD2,TRBV4-1,CASSHERESTDTQYF,TGCGCCAGCAGCCATGAGCGGGAGAGCACAGATACGCAGTATTTT
once,TRBJ2-1,16,TRBD2,TRBV7-9,CASSSLAGFSYNEQFF,TGTGCCAGCAGCTCTTTAGCGGGGTTCTCCTACAATGAGCAGTTCTTC
.,TRBJ1-4,15,.,TRBV27,CASRSEGVGNEKLFF,TGTGCCAGCCGCTCCGAGGGGGTGGGGAATGAAAAACTGTTTTTT
.,TRBJ1-3,15,TRBD1,TRBV27,CASSYRGATGNTIYF,TGTGCCAGCAGCTACAGGGGAGCTACTGGAAACACCATATATTTT
.,TRBJ2-2,15,TRBD1,TRBV28,CASRDRGRDTGELFF,TGTGCCAGCAGGGACAGGGGCCGGGATACCGGGGAGCTGTTTTTT
.,TRBJ2-7,14,.,TRBV6-5,CASSATVNSYEQYF,TGTGCCAGCAGCGCGACAGTCAACTCCTACGAGCAGTACTTC
.,TRBJ2-6,17,TRBD2,TRBV10-3,CAISEARGGSGANVLTF,TGTGCCATCAGTGAGGCGCGGGGGGGCTCTGGGGCCAACGTCCTGACTTTC
.,TRBJ1-1,13,TRBD1,TRBV7-7,CASSRTGETEAFF,TGTGCCAGCAGTCGCACAGGGGAAACTGAAGCTTTCTTT
.,TRBJ2-3,13,.,TRBV3-1/TRBV3-2,CASSHGGRDTQYF,TGTGCCAGCAGCCACGGAGGGCGAGATACGCAGTATTTT
.,TRBJ2-1,15,TRBD2,TRBV30,CAWSPGTSGYNEQFF,TGTGCCTGGAGTCCGGGGACTAGCGGGTACAATGAGCAGTTCTTC
.,TRBJ2-6,19,TRBD1,TRBV7-3,CASSLRTGQGDVGANVLTF,TGTGCCAGCAGCTTGAGGACCGGACAGGGAGACGTTGGGGCCAACGTCCTGACTTTC
.,TRBJ2-5,14,.,TRBV6-2/TRBV6-3,CASSQGNILETQYF,TGTGCCAGCAGCCAGGGGAACATCTTAGAGACCCAGTACTTC
.,TRBJ1-1,18,TRBD1,TRBV4-3,CASSQVRKQGVIETEAFF,TGCGCCAGCAGCCAAGTTAGGAAACAGGGGGTAATAGAAACTGAAGCTTTCTTT
.,TRBJ2-4,14,.,TRBV5-5,CASSGWLAKNIQYF,TGTGCCAGCAGCGGCTGGCTAGCCAAAAACATTCAGTACTTC
.,TRBJ1-1,13,.,TRBV2,CASSGGGNTEAFF,TGTGCCAGCAGTGGGGGCGGAAACACTGAAGCTTTCTTT
.,TRBJ2-7,13,TRBD1,TRBV29-1,CSVGDRGLYEQYF,TGCAGCGTTGGGGACAGGGGGCTATACGAGCAGTACTTC
.,TRBJ2-7,15,TRBD1,TRBV9,CASSVGAGQGYEQYF,TGTGCCAGCAGCGTAGGAGCTGGACAGGGCTACGAGCAGTACTTC
.,TRBJ1-1,14,.,TRBV7-2,CASSSYQGNVEAFF,TGTGCCAGCAGCTCATACCAGGGCAACGTGGAAGCTTTCTTT
few,TRBJ2-6,17,TRBD1,TRBV10-3,CAITAGQGGTGANVLTF,TGTGCCATCACTGCAGGACAGGGGGGAACTGGGGCCAACGTCCTGACTTTC
once,TRBJ1-1,13,.,TRBV6-5,CASVTQGNTEAFF,TGTGCCAGCGTAACACAGGGGAACACTGAAGCTTTCTTT
.,TRBJ2-5,15,TRBD2,TRBV25-1,CASSPLTGGRETQYF,TGTGCCAGCAGTCCCCTAACGGGAGGAAGGGAGACCCAGTACTTC
.,TRBJ2-2,17,TRBD2,TRBV18,CASSPVLAGGPSGELFF,TGTGCCAGCTCACCAGTCCTAGCGGGAGGGCCCAGCGGGGAGCTGTTTTTT
.,TRBJ1-3,16,TRBD1,TRBV30,CAWSAIGGQAARTIYF,TGTGCCTGGAGTGCCATAGGAGGACAGGCAGCTCGGACCATATATTTT
few,TRBJ2-3,15,TRBD2,TRBV4-3,CASSQATSGVDTQYF,TGCGCCAGCAGCCAAGCTACTAGCGGGGTGGATACGCAGTATTTT
.,TRBJ2-4,16,.,TRBV19,CASRAPGPGAKNIQYF,TGTGCCAGTCGTGCCCCAGGGCCAGGAGCCAAAAACATTCAGTACTTC
.,TRBJ2-5,20,.,TRBV18,CASSILPPAVSGVGAETQYF,TGTGCCAGCTCCATCCTTCCTCCGGCGGTTTCCGGGGTGGGTGCGGAGACCCAGTACTTC
.,TRBJ2-5,13,TRBD1,TRBV29-1,CSVDTGGRETQYF,TGCAGCGTTGACACAGGGGGGAGGGAGACCCAGTACTTC
.,TRBJ2-3,15,.,TRBV9,CASSVGGPSTDTQYF,TGTGCCAGCAGCGTAGGAGGGCCGAGCACAGATACGCAGTATTTT